This T cell receptor beta chain was identified in a study of metastatic and nonmetastatic thyroid tumors. TCRdb re-clonotyped the PCR reads through MiXCR. The table has roughly 15,000 clones, approximately 32% seen once. No treatment of any kind had been given to any patient before thyroid surgery. Trimming cost V 3 bases and J 1 base; bases outside gene matches: 12. The CDR3 length is 18 residues. CDR1 and CDR2 from the germline V gene are KGHSH and LQKENI. This chain links TRBV18 with TRBJ1-1; 9 nucleotides match TRBD1. The sample comprised tumor tissue. This receptor was identified in a male donor with papillary thyroid cancer or a benign thyroid nodule (not recorded which). Some clones in this sample may be carry-over from other donors' samples. The CDR3 nucleotides are TGTGCCAGCTCACCGAGCCCCGGGACAGGGACCAAGAACACTGAAGCTTTCTTT. Protein product: CASSPSPGTGTKNTEAFF.